Each of the 17 T cell receptor beta chains below was sequenced from the same sample in a study of identical twins. TCRdb re-derived calls from the 5' RACE reads in MiXCR, one entry per CDR3 protein. The data contain some 690,000 distinct CDR3 sequences, 21% of them seen just once; the ten biggest clones take up 4% to 5.5%. The same sample was also used in a study of T cells expressing NK-cell markers.

The sequenced sample consisted of PBMCs. The source is a woman under 30 in good health.

The rearrangement joins TRBV3-1 to TRBJ2-3; D unclear. The CDR3 contains 12 residues. Trimming shortened V by 2 bases and J by 6 bases, and 6 bases separated the two germline ends. Per the germline V gene, CDR1 is LGHDT and CDR2 is YNNKEL (reference sequence). This chain's CDR3 is CASSQLSDTQYF. The CDR3 nucleotides are TGTGCCAGCAGCCAATTGTCGGATACGCAGTATTTT.

This clonotype was seen a single time. V usage is TRBV9 and J usage is TRBJ2-3, with a tentative D call TRBD1 (6 bases). Looked up from germline, CDR1 is SGDLS and CDR2 is YYNGEE. V was trimmed by 0 bases and J by 4 bases, leaving 9 bases between them. The CDR3 consists of 14 residues. CDR3 sequence reads: CASSVARGSDTQYF. CDR3 bases: TGTGCCAGCAGCGTAGCTAGGGGGTCAGATACGCAGTATTTT.

This clonotype has just a few counts. CDR3 coding DNA: TGTGCCAGCAGCAAAAGTCGAGCCGGGAATGAGCAGTTCTTC. Translating gives CASSKSRAGNEQFF. The chain couples TRBV21-1 to TRBJ2-1; the DNA was not compared with TRBD1, the D call given in the table. TRBV21-1 is tagged as a pseudogene. The CDR3 has 14 residues.

This chain's CDR3 is CASSLALASGVYNEQFF. The CDR3 region has the DNA TGTGCCAGCAGTTTAGCGCTGGCTAGCGGGGTCTACAATGAGCAGTTCTTC. The chain joins TRBV12-3 or TRBV12-4 to TRBJ2-1; 9 bases match TRBD2. The CDR3 is 17 amino acids. V gave up 0 bases and J gave up 3 bases; unmatched junction bases: 6.

The chain joins TRBV10-1 to TRBJ2-7, with 7 bases aligning to TRBD1. Germline V gene data show CDR1 as WNHNN and CDR2 as SYGVQD (reference sequence). Germline trimming cut 4 bases from V and 7 bases from J; bases unmatched to any gene: 7. This CDR3 is built from 13 residues. The CDR3 DNA reads TGCGCCAGCAGTGGGACCTGGACAGGAGAGCAGTACTTC. Translated: CASSGTWTGEQYF.

The chain recombines TRBV5-4 with TRBJ2-5; D perhaps matches TRBD1 (5 bases). CDR3 size: 14 residues. V was trimmed by 4 bases and J by 0 bases, leaving 10 bases between them. Germline CDR1 is SGHNT and CDR2 is YYREEE (reference sequence). CDR3 in amino acids: CASSTQANQETQYF. The CDR3 DNA is TGTGCCAGCAGCACACAGGCAAACCAAGAGACCCAGTACTTC.

This chain links TRBV18 with TRBJ2-1, with TRBD1 matching over 9 bases. Trimming took 2 bases from V and 10 from J; bases not matched to a gene: 12. The V gene's germline CDR1 is KGHSH and CDR2 LQKENI. This CDR3 contains 16 residues. The CDR3, as DNA: TGTGCCAGCTCACCAGTCCCGGGACAGGGTTTGGGCGAGCAGTTCTTC. Its protein is CASSPVPGQGLGEQFF.

The chain has TRBV20-1 and TRBJ2-7; 11 bases agree with TRBD1. Germline-derived CDR1 and CDR2 are DFQATT and SNEGSKA (reference sequence). This CDR3 spans 14 amino acids. V trimming: 0 bases; J trimming: 9 bases; junction bases outside the gene matches: 7. The CDR3 loop reads CSARDRAGQGGQYF. In DNA, the CDR3 is TGCAGTGCTAGAGATCGAGCGGGACAGGGGGGGCAGTACTTC.

This clonotype was observed a few times. The chain links TRBV5-1 to TRBJ2-7, with a weak D call TRBD1 (8 bases). V shed 6 bases and J shed 3 bases, with 19 bases lying between them. From germline, CDR1 is SGHRS and CDR2 YFSETQ. The CDR3 is made up of 15 amino acids. CDR3 nucleotides: TGCGCCAGCAAAGGGTCCGGGGGGACAGGCTACGAGCAGTACTTC. Protein: CASKGSGGTGYEQYF.

A remark on this clonotype: Germline is not matched at one junction end, which may reflect a read error. This chain links TRBV7-2 with TRBJ2-5, with D unclear. The CDR3 has 12 amino acids. The germline gives CDR1 SGHTA, CDR2 FQGNSA. CDR3 nucleotide sequence: TGTGCCAGCAGCATAACATGGACCCCAGAGGACTTC. Translating it yields CASSITWTPEDF. Variable domain in full (rest from reference TRBV7-2 and TRBJ2-5): GAGVSQSPSNKVTEKGKDVELRCDPISGHTALYWYRQSLGQGLEFLIYFQGNSAPDKSGLPSDRFSAERTGGSVSTLTIQRTQQEDSAVYLCASSITWTPEDFGPGTRLLVL.

This clonotype was detected only a few times. DNA of the CDR3: TGCAGTGCTAGCCAGGGGACAGGGGGGACCCAGTACTTC. Protein: CSASQGTGGTQYF. The chain combines TRBV20-1 with TRBJ2-5; 11 nucleotides agree with TRBD1. Germline CDR1 is DFQATT and CDR2 is SNEGSKA (reference sequence). This CDR3 has 13 amino acids. V trimming: 3 bases; J trimming: 7 bases; junction bases outside the gene matches: 4.

The table lists this clonotype with a few counts. The J gene is TRBJ2-2, the V gene TRBV6-1; no reliable D call. V shed 8 bases and J shed 2 bases, with 15 bases lying between them. This CDR3 has 15 amino acids. In germline, CDR1 is MNHNS, CDR2 SASEGT. In DNA, the CDR3 is TGTGCCAGCCTCCCGCGGACCAAAAACACCGGGGAGCTGTTTTTT. Amino acids: CASLPRTKNTGELFF.

This chain joins TRBV12-3 or TRBV12-4 and TRBJ2-2; possibly TRBD2 for D (5 bases). The V gene lost 5 bases and the J gene lost 0 bases, with 13 bases spanning the gap. This CDR3 region has 16 residues. In DNA, the CDR3 is TGTGCCAGCAGTCCATCAGCGGTCACGAACACCGGGGAGCTGTTTTTT. Residues: CASSPSAVTNTGELFF.

This clonotype was detected a few times. The chain uses TRBV5-1 and TRBJ2-2; 9 positions agree with TRBD2. CDR3 length equals 15 residues. Germline CDR1 SGHRS, CDR2 YFSETQ. J gave up 6 bases and V 4 bases, and 7 bases lay outside the gene matches. The CDR3 DNA sequence: TGCGCCAGCAGCGGGACTAGCATCACCCCCGGGGAGCTGTTTTTT. This gives the protein CASSGTSITPGELFF.

This clonotype occurred a few times. J is TRBJ2-7 and V is TRBV5-1; TRBD1 matches 8 bases. Germline lookup yields CDR1 SGHRS and CDR2 YFSETQ. The CDR3 has 13 residues. After removal of 0 bases from V and 6 bases from J, the junction contained 2 bases not matched to a gene. The CDR3 spells CASSLVGTGEQYF. The CDR3 DNA follows: TGCGCCAGCAGCTTGGTGGGGACAGGCGAGCAGTACTTC.

This clonotype was observed a few times. The rearrangement links TRBV7-2 to TRBJ1-4; D gene uncertain. Germline V gene sequence: CDR1 SGHTA, CDR2 FQGNSA. This CDR3 has 13 residues. V was clipped by 5 bases and J by 3 bases, with 7 bases between them. CDR3 coding DNA: TGTGCCAGCAGCCGACATCCTAATGAAAAACTGTTTTTT. Its translation is CASSRHPNEKLFF.

The rearrangement uses TRBV10-1 and TRBJ2-3, with D maybe TRBD2 (5 bases). From germline, CDR1 is WNHNN and CDR2 SYGVQD (reference sequence). V was trimmed by 4 bases and J by 4 bases, leaving 15 bases between them. CDR3 length: 15 amino acids. As DNA, the CDR3 is TGCGCCAGCAGTGTAGGTCGGCTAGCAGCAGATACGCAGTATTTT. It encodes CASSVGRLAADTQYF.